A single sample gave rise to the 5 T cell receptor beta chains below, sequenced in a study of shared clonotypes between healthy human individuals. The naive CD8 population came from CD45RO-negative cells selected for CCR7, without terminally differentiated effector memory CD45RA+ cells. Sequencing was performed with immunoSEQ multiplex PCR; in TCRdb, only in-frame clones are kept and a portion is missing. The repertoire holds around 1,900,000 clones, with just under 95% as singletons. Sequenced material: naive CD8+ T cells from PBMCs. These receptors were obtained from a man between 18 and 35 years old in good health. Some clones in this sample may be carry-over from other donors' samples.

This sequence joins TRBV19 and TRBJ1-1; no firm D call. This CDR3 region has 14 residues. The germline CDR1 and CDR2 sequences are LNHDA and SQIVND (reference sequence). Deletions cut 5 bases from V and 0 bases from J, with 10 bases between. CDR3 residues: CASSELGMNTEAFF. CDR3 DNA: TGTGCCAGTAGTGAGCTGGGGATGAACACTGAAGCTTTCTTT.

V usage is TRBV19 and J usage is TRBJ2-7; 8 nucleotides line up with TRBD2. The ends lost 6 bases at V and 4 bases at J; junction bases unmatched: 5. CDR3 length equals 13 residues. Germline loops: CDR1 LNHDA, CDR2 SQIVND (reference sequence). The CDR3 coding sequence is TGTGCCAGTAGGATGACTAGCGAGTACGAGCAGTACTTC. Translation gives CASRMTSEYEQYF. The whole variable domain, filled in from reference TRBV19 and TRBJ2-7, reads DGGITQSPKYLFRKEGQNVTLSCEQNLNHDAMYWYRQDPGQGLRLIYYSQIVNDFQKGDIAEGYSVSREKKESFPLTVTSAQKNPTAFYLCASRMTSEYEQYFGPGTRLTVT.

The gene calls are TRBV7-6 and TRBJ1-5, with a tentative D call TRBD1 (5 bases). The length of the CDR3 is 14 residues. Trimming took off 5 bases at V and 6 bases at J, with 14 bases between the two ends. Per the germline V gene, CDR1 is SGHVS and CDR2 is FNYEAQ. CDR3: CASSPSRGGQPQHF. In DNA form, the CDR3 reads TGTGCCAGCAGCCCATCGAGGGGTGGTCAGCCCCAGCATTTT.

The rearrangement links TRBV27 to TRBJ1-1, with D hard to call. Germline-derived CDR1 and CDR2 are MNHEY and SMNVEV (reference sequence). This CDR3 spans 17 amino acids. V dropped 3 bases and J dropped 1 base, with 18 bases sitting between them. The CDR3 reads CASSFGSVFPGNTEAFF. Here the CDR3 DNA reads TGTGCCAGCAGTTTTGGGTCAGTTTTCCCTGGGAACACTGAAGCTTTCTTT.

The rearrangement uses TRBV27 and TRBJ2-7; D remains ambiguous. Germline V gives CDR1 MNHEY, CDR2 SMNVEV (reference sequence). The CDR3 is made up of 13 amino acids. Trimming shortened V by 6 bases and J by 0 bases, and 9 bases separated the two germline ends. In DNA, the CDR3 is TGTGCCAGCAGAGCTTTAGGCTCCTACGAGCAGTACTTC. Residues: CASRALGSYEQYF.